This T cell receptor (beta chain) was found in a study of T cells after yellow fever vaccination. TCR cDNA, made by 5'RACE template switching, carried an added universal primer site and UMIs. TCRdb independently ran MiXCR on the 5' RACE reads; one entry per CDR3 protein. This repertoire shows some 320,000 distinct CDR3 sequences, roughly 9.4% found once; its top ten account for more than 15%. The germline CDR1 and CDR2 sequences are KGHDR and SFDVKD. This CDR3 contains 13 residues. V was shortened by 7 bases and J by 3 bases, with 11 bases between the two germline ends. This chain links TRBV24-1 with TRBJ1-1; D is possibly TRBD1 (5 bases). Sample: PBMCs, taken on the day of the first yellow fever vaccination. This clonotype originated in a man aged 18 to 30 who received the YFV17D yellow fever vaccine. The CDR3 here is CATRPRADTEAFF. CDR3 nucleotides: TGTGCCACCAGACCCAGGGCGGACACTGAAGCTTTCTTT.